The 14 T cell receptor beta chains below all came from one sample that was sequenced in a study of preoperative IRX-2 immunotherapy in early breast cancer (dated by TCRdb to between 2017 and 2020). What the treatment or condition label conveys for this sample: preoperative locoregional IRX-2 cytokine immunotherapy. Receptors were amplified or captured by the immunoSEQ multiplex PCR assay. The source is immuneACCESS, and TCRdb retained only in-frame sequences with V and J called. Part of the clones is not carried over; for the studies checked, unresolved V genes explain less than half of this, and the remainder is unexplained. Within this sample are 30,000 or so clones, with over 65% of them counted one time only. The ten top clones hold under 4% of the sample. Sampling took place from a patient treated with IRX-2 immunotherapy. The receptors come from a human donor with breast cancer.

V gene TRBV6-7 combines with J gene TRBJ2-5; TRBD2 matches 10 bases. TRBV6-7 is an ORF for which the function is uncertain. The CDR3 extends over 16 amino acids. Trimming at V came to 5 bases and at J to 1 base, leaving 7 bases not matched to a gene. CDR3 sequence: CASSRLGLAAQETQYF. The CDR3 DNA is TGTGCCAGCAGTCGGTTAGGACTAGCGGCCCAAGAGACCCAGTACTTC.

The chain carries TRBV14 and TRBJ1-2; D is uncertain. This CDR3 has 11 residues. Germline V gives CDR1 SGHDN, CDR2 FVKESK. The V end lost 1 base, the J end lost 7 bases, and 4 bases lay between the germline ends. CDR3 region: CASSQGFGYTF. The CDR3 DNA sequence: TGTGCCAGCAGCCAAGGTTTTGGCTACACCTTC.

V gene TRBV6-8 combines with J gene TRBJ1-6; possible D gene TRBD1, 5 bases. The CDR3 spans 15 residues. In germline, CDR1 is MNHGY, CDR2 SAAAGT. Trimming stripped 6 bases from V and 5 bases from J, with 14 bases between. DNA of the CDR3: TGTGCCAGCAGCTCACAGGCGGTTCATAATTCACCCCTCCACTTT. Translated: CASSSQAVHNSPLHF.

This chain connects TRBV11-3 to TRBJ2-7, with TRBD2 matching 9 bases. Unmatched junction bases numbered 20, after V lost 6 bases and J lost 5 bases. CDR3 length equals 18 residues. Germline V gives CDR1 SGHNT, CDR2 YENEEA. In DNA form, the CDR3 reads TGTGCCAGCAGTATTTTCCTAGCGGGGCCGGGCAATCTCCACGAGCAGTACTTC. This codes for CASSIFLAGPGNLHEQYF.

The chain uses TRBV5-1 and TRBJ1-2; D ambiguous. V lost 0 bases to trimming and J lost 1 base, with 7 bases between them. Germline V gene lookup returns CDR1 SGHRS and CDR2 YFSETQ. This CDR3 has 14 residues. This chain's CDR3 is CASSLGYNNYGYTF. The CDR3 nucleotides read TGCGCCAGCAGCTTGGGCTACAATAACTATGGCTACACCTTC.

This chain links TRBV7-2 with TRBJ2-1; 7 nucleotides line up with TRBD2. The CDR3 contains 15 residues. Germline loops: CDR1 SGHTA, CDR2 FQGNSA. After removal of 8 bases from V and 5 bases from J, the junction contained 12 bases not matched to a gene. CDR3 amino acids: CASGDSSGTNNEQFF. The CDR3 DNA reads as TGTGCCAGCGGGGATTCCAGCGGGACCAACAATGAGCAGTTCTTC.

The rearrangement uses TRBV6-8 and TRBJ2-7, with D perhaps TRBD1 (6 bases). Per germline, CDR1 MNHGY and CDR2 SAAAGT. The V and J ends lost 6 bases and 3 bases respectively, with 15 bases between them. The CDR3 is made up of 14 amino acids. The CDR3 coding sequence is TGTGCCAGCAGCCTAATGAGGGACATCTACGAGCAGTACTTC. Its protein is CASSLMRDIYEQYF.

The CDR3 here is CSVVGGRGQPQHF. Here the CDR3 DNA reads TGCAGCGTTGTTGGGGGGCGCGGTCAGCCCCAGCATTTT. The V gene is TRBV29-1, the J gene TRBJ1-5; possible D gene TRBD1, 6 bases. The CDR3 consists of 13 residues. CDR1 and CDR2 (germline): SQVTM, ANQGSEA. The ends were cut back, 4 bases at V and 6 bases at J, with 13 bases in the middle.

V usage is TRBV11-3 and J usage is TRBJ1-2, with 9 bases fitting TRBD1. Germline CDR1 SGHNT, CDR2 YENEEA. V gave up 5 bases and J gave up 4 bases; unmatched junction bases: 5. The CDR3 has 14 residues. CDR3 loop: CASSRDREGYGYTF. DNA for the CDR3: TGTGCCAGCAGCCGGGACAGGGAGGGCTATGGCTACACCTTC.

The chain combines TRBV12-2 with TRBJ2-2; the table's D call, TRBD2, has no DNA check behind it. TRBV12-2 is an annotated pseudogene. The CDR3 totals 14 residues. In nucleotides, the CDR3 is TGTGCCTGCCAGCGGGGAACGAACACCGGGGAGCTGTTTTTT. This gives the protein CACQRGTNTGELFF.

This chain uses TRBV15 with TRBJ1-1, with a weak D call TRBD1 (5 bases). Germline CDR1 LNHNV, CDR2 YYDKDF (reference sequence). The CDR3 runs 14 residues. Between the trimmed V and J ends, which lost 3 bases and 2 bases, there was a span of 10 bases. The CDR3 reads CATSRGLSNTEAFF. In nucleotides, the CDR3 is TGTGCCACCAGCAGGGGGCTTAGCAACACTGAAGCTTTCTTT. Together with reference TRBV15 and TRBJ1-1, the CDR3 gives the full variable domain: DAMVIQNPRYQVTQFGKPVTLSCSQTLNHNVMYWYQQKSSQAPKLLFHYYDKDFNNEADTPDNFQSRRPNTSFCFLDIRSPGLGDTAMYLCATSRGLSNTEAFFGQGTRLTVV.

The chain employs TRBV7-6 and TRBJ1-6; possibly TRBD1 for D (5 bases). The CDR3 covers 17 residues. CDR1 and CDR2 (germline): SGHVS, FNYEAQ. Trimming stripped 1 base from V and 14 bases from J, with 24 bases between. The CDR3 DNA sequence: TGTGCCAGCAGCTTAGGATCCGGGACGGACGTGTTTATCACCCTCCACTTT. Residues: CASSLGSGTDVFITLHF. The full variable domain, in which reference TRBV7-6 and TRBJ1-6 provide the parts outside the CDR3, is GAGVSQSPRYKVTKRGQDVALRCDPISGHVSLYWYRQALGQGPEFLTYFNYEAQQDKSGLPNDRFSAERPEGSISTLTIQRTEQRDSAMYRCASSLGSGTDVFITLHFGNGTRLTVT.

V usage is TRBV11-3 and J usage is TRBJ2-4; a possible D gene is TRBD1 (5 bases). Per germline, CDR1 SGHNT and CDR2 YENEEA. The V end was cut by 5 bases, the J end by 0 bases, with 8 bases between. The CDR3 spans 14 residues. The CDR3 DNA is TGTGCCAGCAGCCGGACACTAGCCAAAAACATTCAGTACTTC. Its translation: CASSRTLAKNIQYF.

The CDR3 here is CASSRTFHPEKLFF. In DNA form, the CDR3 reads TGTGCCAGTAGTAGGACGTTCCATCCTGAAAAACTGTTTTTT. The V gene is TRBV19, the J gene TRBJ1-4; D is unclear. V lost 4 bases and J 7 bases, leaving 13 bases between the germline ends. There are 14 residues in the CDR3. CDR1 is LNHDA and CDR2 is SQIVND in the germline V gene (reference sequence).